The 19 T cell receptor beta chains below were found in one sample sequenced in a study of beta chain features in type 1 diabetes. The sequenced template was cDNA made from the entire isolated RNA. Data came from immunoSEQ multiplex PCR; TCRdb stores just in-frame clones and leaves some out. This table has under 200,000 clones, 7.5% to 9.5% appearing once. Sequencing used central memory CD4+ T cells from blood. These receptors originate from a woman aged 18-29 years in good health.

The chain recombines TRBV11-3 with TRBJ2-3; maybe TRBD1 (6 bases). The V end was cut by 6 bases, the J end by 4 bases, with 17 bases between. Germline lookup yields CDR1 SGHNT and CDR2 YENEEA. The CDR3 runs to 15 residues. The CDR3 spells CASSLARGFADTQYF. In DNA form, the CDR3 reads TGTGCCAGCAGTCTGGCTAGGGGGTTTGCAGATACGCAGTATTTT.

This clone was detected a few times. V is TRBV27 and J is TRBJ2-7; 10 bases map to TRBD2. Germline lookup yields CDR1 MNHEY and CDR2 SMNVEV (reference sequence). The V segment lost 5 bases and the J segment 2 bases; nucleotides outside the gene matches: 15. CDR3 size: 18 residues. The CDR3 spells CASSPTFRGLAATYEQYF. The CDR3 DNA reads as TGTGCCAGCAGTCCGACCTTCCGTGGACTAGCGGCGACCTACGAGCAGTACTTC.

The table lists this clone with a few counts. V is TRBV11-2 and J is TRBJ2-1, with 14 bases identical to TRBD2. The CDR3 loop spans 16 amino acids. CDR1 and CDR2 from the germline V gene are SGHAT and FQNNGV. V shed 7 bases, J shed 7 bases, and the junction held 9 bases outside the gene matches. The CDR3 nucleotides read TGTGCCAGCATCCGGACTAGCGGGGGGAGGGGGAATGAGCAGTTCTTC. It codes for CASIRTSGGRGNEQFF.

This clone was detected only a few times. The V gene is TRBV5-1, the J gene TRBJ2-1; the match to TRBD1 covers 7 bases. CDR1 SGHRS and CDR2 YFSETQ come from the germline V gene. This CDR3 has 16 residues. Trimming took 4 bases from V and 0 from J; bases not matched to a gene: 7. For the CDR3, the DNA is TGCGCCAGCAGCCAAGGGACAGCCAGCTCCTACAATGAGCAGTTCTTC. This sequence encodes CASSQGTASSYNEQFF.

The V call is TRBV10-3, the J call TRBJ1-2, with 8 bases aligning to TRBD1. The CDR3 extends over 16 amino acids. J lost 3 bases, V lost 2 bases, and 8 bases had no gene match. Germline assignment: CDR1 ENHRY and CDR2 SYGVKD. The CDR3, as DNA: TGTGCCATCAGTGAGCCCCCCGGACAGGGCGACTATGGCTACACCTTC. Protein: CAISEPPGQGDYGYTF.

V gene TRBV27 combines with J gene TRBJ1-1; D uncertain. The CDR3 totals 16 residues. Trimming took 1 base from V and 0 from J, leaving 12 bases between them. Germline V gene sequence: CDR1 MNHEY, CDR2 SMNVEV (reference sequence). The CDR3 spells CASSLWKGAMNTEAFF. In DNA form, the CDR3 reads TGTGCCAGCAGTTTATGGAAGGGAGCGATGAACACTGAAGCTTTCTTT.

This clone was observed a few times. The gene calls are TRBV5-1 and TRBJ2-5; 7 bases are shared with TRBD1. Germline CDR1 SGHRS, CDR2 YFSETQ. The junction had 4 bases not matched to a gene; V was cut back by 4 bases and J by 4 bases. This CDR3 is 13 amino acids long. The CDR3, as DNA: TGCGCCAGCAGCGGGGGACAGATAGAGACCCAGTACTTC. Its translation: CASSGGQIETQYF.

The CDR3 loop reads CASSGVKGNEQFF. The CDR3 DNA follows: TGTGCCAGCAGCGGGGTTAAGGGGAATGAGCAGTTCTTC. J is TRBJ2-1 and V is TRBV7-3; D might be TRBD1 (5 bases). The CDR3 is 13 residues long. CDR1 and CDR2 from the germline V gene are SGHTA and FQGTGA. V was shortened by 5 bases and J by 7 bases, with 12 bases between the two germline ends.

This clone has only a few counts. V and J are TRBV27 and TRBJ1-2; D is perhaps TRBD1 (6 bases). The CDR3 totals 15 residues. Germline values: CDR1 MNHEY, CDR2 SMNVEV (reference sequence). Trimming left V 4 bases short and J 7 bases short, with 19 bases between. CDR3 loop: CASSSRSGGALGYTF. The DNA for the CDR3 is TGTGCCAGCAGTTCCCGTAGCGGGGGGGCTCTTGGCTACACCTTC.

This clone was observed a few times. The CDR3 DNA reads TGTGCCAGCAGTTACTCCCTAGCGGGAAACTACGAGCAGTACTTC. This sequence encodes CASSYSLAGNYEQYF. The chain is built from TRBV6-5 and TRBJ2-7, with 9 bases that match TRBD2. CDR1 is MNHEY and CDR2 is SVGAGI in the germline V gene. The CDR3 runs to 15 residues. V shed 0 bases, J shed 3 bases, and the junction held 3 bases outside the gene matches.

This clone has a handful of counts. This chain joins TRBV7-9 and TRBJ2-7; 7 nucleotides align to TRBD2. This CDR3 spans 15 amino acids. Germline trimming cut 7 bases from V and 6 bases from J; bases unmatched to any gene: 15. Germline V gene data show CDR1 as SEHNR and CDR2 as FQNEAQ (reference sequence). This CDR3 reads CASTQMSSGRVEQYF. DNA of the CDR3: TGTGCCAGCACCCAAATGAGTAGCGGGCGGGTCGAGCAGTACTTC.

The chain links TRBV12-5 to TRBJ2-1; TRBD1 matches 7 bases. The germline V gene encodes CDR1 LGHNT and CDR2 FRNRAP. The V segment lost 5 bases and the J segment 15 bases; nucleotides outside the gene matches: 10. This CDR3 is 12 amino acids long. The CDR3 DNA reads as TGTGCTAGTGGTGGGCAGGGGGTATTTGCGTTCTTC. Translated, it gives CASGGQGVFAFF.

In this sample, this clone turned up a few times. Germline and junction disagree at one end, which may indicate a read error. The chain combines TRBV5-4 with TRBJ2-7; 7 positions match TRBD2. The CDR3 length is 12 residues. From germline, CDR1 is SGHNT and CDR2 YYREEE (reference sequence). The CDR3 protein is CASSLGGGEQYF. The DNA for the CDR3 is TGTGCCAGCAGTTTGGGGGGGGGCGAGCAGTACTTC.

This clone showed up just a few times. V is TRBV30 and J is TRBJ1-2; 9 bases agree with TRBD1. The CDR3 has 13 residues. CDR1 is GTSNPN, CDR2 SVGIG, per germline (reference sequence). The V segment lost 5 bases and the J segment 3 bases; nucleotides outside the gene matches: 4. CDR3 protein: CAWATGGYYGYTF. As DNA, the CDR3 is TGTGCCTGGGCGACAGGGGGTTACTATGGCTACACCTTC.

This clone has a handful of counts. This sequence joins TRBV4-1 and TRBJ2-1; TRBD2 aligns across 7 bases. The CDR3 is 13 amino acids. J gave up 12 bases and V 1 base, and 6 bases lay outside the gene matches. Germline assignment: CDR1 MGHRA and CDR2 YSYEKL. CDR3 amino acids: CASSQAETSRQFF. CDR3 DNA sequence: TGCGCCAGCAGCCAAGCCGAGACTAGCAGGCAGTTCTTC.

In this sample, this clone turned up a few times. Other DNA sequences from this sample encode an identical CDR3 as well. This rearrangement joins TRBV5-1 to TRBJ1-4; TRBD1 matches at 7 bases. There are 15 residues in the CDR3. CDR1 is SGHRS, CDR2 YFSETQ, per germline. Germline trimming cut 0 bases from V and 4 bases from J; bases unmatched to any gene: 3. CDR3: CASSLDRGLNEKLFF. CDR3 bases: TGCGCCAGCAGCTTGGACAGGGGCCTTAATGAAAAACTGTTTTTT.

This clone was found a few times. The chain uses TRBV5-1 and TRBJ1-1; the D gene is possibly TRBD1 (6 bases). V dropped 3 bases and J dropped 5 bases, with 14 bases sitting between them. The length of the CDR3 is 14 residues. The V gene's germline CDR1 is SGHRS and CDR2 YFSETQ. CDR3 region: CASSWGSGTTEAFF. Here the CDR3 DNA reads TGCGCCAGCAGCTGGGGGTCAGGGACAACTGAAGCTTTCTTT.

This clone was observed a few times. This sample also contains other DNA sequences that code for the same CDR3. The genes are TRBV5-1 and TRBJ2-5; unclear D gene. Germline V CDR1 and CDR2: SGHRS, YFSETQ. With 2 bases removed from V and 3 bases from J, the gap between germline ends came to 2 bases. The CDR3 contains 11 residues. The CDR3 DNA sequence: TGCGCCAGCAGCTTCGAAGAGACCCAGTACTTC. This codes for CASSFEETQYF.

This clone was counted only a few times. The chain is built from TRBV5-1 and TRBJ2-3; 10 positions match TRBD2. This CDR3 has 14 amino acids. The V gene end was trimmed by 5 bases and the J gene end by 2 bases; junction bases not matched to a gene: 2. CDR1 SGHRS and CDR2 YFSETQ come from the germline V gene. The CDR3 region is CASRLAGATDTQYF. The CDR3 DNA sequence: TGCGCCAGCAGGCTAGCGGGGGCCACAGATACGCAGTATTTT.